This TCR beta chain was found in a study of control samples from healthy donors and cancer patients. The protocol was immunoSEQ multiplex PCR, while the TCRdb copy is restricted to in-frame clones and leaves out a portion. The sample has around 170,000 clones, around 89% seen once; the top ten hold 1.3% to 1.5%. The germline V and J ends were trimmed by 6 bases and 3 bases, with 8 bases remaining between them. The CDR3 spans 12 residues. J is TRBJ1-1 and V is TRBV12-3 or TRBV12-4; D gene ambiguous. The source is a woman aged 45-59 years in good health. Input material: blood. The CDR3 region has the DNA TGTGCCAGCAGAAAGAGGGACACTGAAGCTTTCTTT. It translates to CASRKRDTEAFF.